This record concerns one TCR beta chain sequence. Antigen: not known. The data are from a study of response to subunit inactivated influenza vaccine. Findings and limits, study-wide: After each seasonal influenza vaccination, few new T cells are recruited, the authors suggested.

One entry per CDR3 protein, called by TCRdb with MiXCR from the RT-PCR reads. This sample carries about 540,000 distinct CDR3 sequences, approximately 22% of them seen once, and the ten largest clones take 2.8%. These data are also associated with another study on T cells expressing NK-cell markers. As that report states: Generation of TCR beta cDNA was performed by 5'RACE template switching incorporating UMIs. It was sorted CD3+CD56-NKG2C+, CD3+CD56+NKG2C- and CD3+CD56+NKG2C+ T cells that provided the TCR beta repertoires. Clarity on HCMV specificity was lacking for the expanded NKG2C+ T cell clones.

The receptor's source is a man aged 50 to 60 who received an inactivated influenza vaccine. The starting material was CD4+ T cells sorted from PBMCs, obtained approximately 13 days after vaccination.

The CDR3 protein is CASSWDWYEQYF. The CDR3 nucleotides are TGTGCCAGCAGCTGGGACTGGTACGAGCAGTACTTC. The rearrangement links TRBV7-2 to TRBJ2-7, with a possible D match to TRBD2 (6 bases). CDR1 and CDR2 from the germline V gene are SGHTA and FQGNSA. Trimming took off 4 bases at V and 4 bases at J, with 8 bases between the two ends. This CDR3 comprises 12 residues.